This is a list of T cell receptor beta chains from one sample in a study of T cell responses to AZD1222 COVID-19 vaccine. Using immunoSEQ multiplex PCR, the repertoire was profiled, and TCRdb retains in-frame clones only, with some absent. The sample carries about 120,000 clones, roughly 93% recorded once. Sequences were derived from peripheral blood, sampled on day 0 of AZD1222 vaccination. Receptor source: an adult in good health. CDR3s include the opening cysteine and the closing phenylalanine or tryptophan. The D gene is left open where the match is weak. Not all rows give a size; the values are once, few, many and, for expanded clones, a class.

J,size,D,V,CDR3,DNA
TRBJ1-4,once,.,TRBV5-5,CASSLLVPRQGADLLFF,TGTGCCAGCAGCTTGCTGGTACCCAGGCAGGGCGCCGATCTTCTGTTTTTT
TRBJ1-3,.,.,TRBV5-4,CASSLDSLSGNTIYF,TGTGCCAGCAGCCTGGACAGCTTGTCTGGAAACACCATATATTTT
TRBJ1-5,.,.,TRBV4-1,CASSQAGLSNQPQHF,TGCGCCAGCAGCCAAGCAGGTCTGAGCAATCAGCCCCAGCATTTT
TRBJ1-1,.,.,TRBV28,CASSEGNTEAFF,TGTGCCAGCAGTGAGGGGAACACTGAAGCTTTCTTT
TRBJ2-7,.,TRBD1,TRBV5-1,CASSKHRDRGVYEQYF,TGCGCCAGCAGCAAACACCGGGACAGGGGAGTTTACGAGCAGTACTTC
TRBJ1-2,.,.,TRBV5-4,CASSLGEHRGYTF,TGTGCCAGCAGCTTAGGCGAACATCGAGGCTACACCTTC
TRBJ2-1,.,.,TRBV7-9,CASSFQGSGSYNEQFF,TGTGCCAGCAGCTTTCAGGGGTCAGGATCCTACAATGAGCAGTTCTTC
TRBJ1-5,once,.,TRBV6-6,CASSSDQPQHF,TGTGCCAGCAGTTCCGATCAGCCCCAGCATTTT
TRBJ1-2,.,TRBD1,TRBV15,CATSRGTGANYGYTF,TGTGCCACCAGCAGAGGGACAGGGGCTAACTATGGCTACACCTTC
TRBJ1-2,.,.,TRBV7-9,CASSLGTLGKDGYTF,TGTGCCAGCAGCTTAGGGACCCTAGGGAAGGATGGCTACACCTTC
TRBJ2-3,.,.,TRBV28,CASSLDYTDTQYF,TGTGCCAGCAGTTTGGACTACACAGATACGCAGTATTTT
TRBJ2-1,.,.,TRBV5-6,CASSFIGGAPNEQFF,TGTGCCAGCAGCTTCATCGGAGGGGCGCCAAATGAGCAGTTCTTC
TRBJ2-2,.,TRBD1,TRBV2,CASGGTGGTGELFF,TGTGCCAGCGGAGGGACAGGGGGTACCGGGGAGCTGTTTTTT
TRBJ2-7,.,.,TRBV5-1,CASKGPSSYEQYF,TGCGCCAGCAAGGGGCCGAGCTCCTACGAGCAGTACTTC
TRBJ2-1,.,.,TRBV11-2,CASRSWESEQFF,TGTGCCAGCCGTTCTTGGGAGAGTGAGCAGTTCTTC
TRBJ2-3,.,.,TRBV5-1,CASSFGGGDTQYF,TGCGCCAGCAGCTTTGGGGGCGGAGATACGCAGTATTTT
TRBJ1-2,.,.,TRBV12-3/TRBV12-4,CASSLSGAYGYTF,TGTGCCAGCAGTTTATCGGGGGCCTATGGCTACACCTTC
TRBJ2-2,.,.,TRBV4-1,CASSQAGRRTGELFF,TGCGCCAGCAGCCAAGCGGGACGTCGCACCGGGGAGCTGTTTTTT
TRBJ1-5,.,.,TRBV6-5,CASSYSGVDQPQHF,TGTGCCAGCAGTTATTCAGGGGTTGATCAGCCCCAGCATTTT
TRBJ2-3,.,.,TRBV7-3,CASSFSAVGPDTQYF,TGTGCCAGCAGCTTTTCTGCGGTGGGGCCAGATACGCAGTATTTT
TRBJ1-1,.,TRBD1,TRBV6-6,CASSSPGQGAEAFF,TGTGCCAGCAGTTCCCCCGGACAGGGTGCCGAAGCTTTCTTT
TRBJ2-1,.,.,TRBV27,CASSHPVGPIYNEQFF,TGTGCCAGCAGTCATCCAGTCGGTCCGATCTACAATGAGCAGTTCTTC
TRBJ2-3,.,.,TRBV5-1,CASSLWGAPGPDTQYF,TGCGCCAGCAGCTTATGGGGGGCCCCGGGCCCAGATACGCAGTATTTT
TRBJ1-1,.,.,TRBV6-6,CASSYDDVPAEAFF,TGTGCCAGCAGTTACGACGACGTACCCGCTGAAGCTTTCTTT
TRBJ1-6,.,TRBD1,TRBV10-3,CAISTGQGYSPLHF,TGTGCCATCAGCACGGGACAGGGATATTCACCCCTCCACTTT
TRBJ2-1,.,TRBD2,TRBV7-9,CASSSSGRSYNEQFF,TGTGCCAGCAGCTCTAGCGGGAGGTCCTACAATGAGCAGTTCTTC
TRBJ2-4,.,.,TRBV3-1/TRBV3-2,CASSQERGAAKNIQYF,TGTGCCAGCAGCCAAGAGCGAGGGGCTGCCAAAAACATTCAGTACTTC
TRBJ1-3,.,.,TRBV2,CASTGSGIRSGNTIYF,TGTGCCAGCACCGGTTCCGGGATCCGCTCTGGAAACACCATATATTTT
TRBJ2-1,once,.,TRBV13,CASSLWRGNEQFF,TGTGCCAGCAGCTTATGGAGGGGAAATGAGCAGTTCTTC
TRBJ2-1,.,.,TRBV6-4,CASSDSMRSSYNEQFF,TGTGCCAGCAGTGACTCGATGCGGTCATCCTACAATGAGCAGTTCTTC
TRBJ2-1,once,TRBD2,TRBV13,CASRERGNYNEQFF,TGTGCCAGCAGGGAGCGGGGGAACTACAATGAGCAGTTCTTC
TRBJ1-5,.,.,TRBV6-5,CASSQRDSNQPQHF,TGTGCCAGCAGTCAAAGGGACAGCAATCAGCCCCAGCATTTT
TRBJ2-7,.,TRBD2,TRBV5-1,CASSFTSGSVEQYF,TGCGCCAGCAGCTTCACTAGCGGGTCGGTCGAGCAGTACTTC
TRBJ2-1,.,TRBD2,TRBV6-4,CASSDIAGAGNEQFF,TGTGCCAGCAGTGATATAGCGGGAGCGGGGAATGAGCAGTTCTTC
TRBJ1-5,.,TRBD1,TRBV4-1,CASSRGQAVGQPQHF,TGCGCCAGCAGCCGCGGACAGGCGGTCGGTCAGCCCCAGCATTTT
TRBJ2-7,.,.,TRBV11-2,CASSSTRPSYEQYF,TGTGCCAGCAGCTCGACAAGGCCCTCCTACGAGCAGTACTTC
TRBJ1-2,.,.,TRBV24-1,CATSEGRNYGYTF,TGTGCCACCAGTGAGGGGAGGAACTATGGCTACACCTTC
TRBJ1-2,.,.,TRBV28,CASSPPAIPAYGYTF,TGTGCCAGCAGTCCCCCAGCCATCCCTGCCTATGGCTACACCTTC
TRBJ2-2,.,.,TRBV7-2,CASSSPRANTGELFF,TGTGCCAGCAGCTCCCCCCGGGCGAACACCGGGGAGCTGTTTTTT
TRBJ1-6,.,.,TRBV9,CASRARVYNSPLHF,TGTGCCAGCAGAGCCCGGGTTTATAATTCACCCCTCCACTTT
TRBJ1-2,.,.,TRBV18,CASSPEGIYGYTF,TGTGCCAGCTCACCAGAGGGGATCTATGGCTACACCTTC
TRBJ2-1,many,.,TRBV4-1,CASSQERGEQFF,TGCGCCAGCAGCCAAGAACGCGGAGAGCAGTTCTTC
TRBJ2-1,.,TRBD2,TRBV5-6,CASNGLAVGEQFF,TGTGCCAGTAACGGACTAGCCGTAGGTGAGCAGTTCTTC
TRBJ1-6,once,.,TRBV27,CASSLVGFSGSPLHF,TGTGCCAGCAGTTTAGTGGGGTTCTCTGGTTCACCCCTCCACTTT
TRBJ2-4,.,.,TRBV10-1,CASSDWLAKNIQYF,TGCGCCAGCAGTGACTGGCTAGCCAAAAACATTCAGTACTTC
TRBJ1-1,.,.,TRBV5-1,CASSLQASNTEAFF,TGCGCCAGCAGCTTACAGGCTTCGAACACTGAAGCTTTCTTT
TRBJ2-6,once,.,TRBV7-9,CASRRGGGANVLTF,TGTGCCAGCAGGCGCGGTGGGGGGGCCAACGTCCTGACTTTC
TRBJ2-1,.,.,TRBV7-7,CASSLAGPLSSYNEQFF,TGTGCCAGCAGCTTAGCGGGGCCTTTAAGCTCCTACAATGAGCAGTTCTTC
TRBJ1-4,.,.,TRBV12-3/TRBV12-4,CASSFSGEEKLFF,TGTGCCAGCAGTTTTTCCGGGGAAGAAAAACTGTTTTTT
TRBJ1-2,.,.,TRBV28,CASSSQAPGNYGYTF,TGTGCCAGCAGCTCCCAGGCGCCGGGTAACTATGGCTACACCTTC
TRBJ1-4,.,.,TRBV7-9,CASSPSTGPEKLFF,TGTGCCAGCAGCCCCAGCACCGGACCTGAAAAACTGTTTTTT
TRBJ2-7,.,TRBD1,TRBV7-2,CASSPGPGQALYEQYF,TGTGCCAGCAGCCCCGGACCGGGACAGGCCCTATACGAGCAGTACTTC
TRBJ2-7,.,.,TRBV30,CAWVTGNEQYF,TGTGCCTGGGTCACAGGGAATGAGCAGTACTTC